This note documents a single T cell receptor (beta chain) sequence. This entry comes from a study of blood T cell repertoires in COVID-19. Study-level information: COVID-19 samples from acute and convalescent phases originated in the United States, Italy and Spain. PBMCs, B-cell-depleted T cells, or T cells provided the cDNA or gDNA that made up the material.

CDR1 is MNHEY, CDR2 SVGEGT, per germline. CDR3 length: 15 residues. J gave up 4 bases and V 2 bases, and 3 bases lay outside the gene matches. Original methodology: Reference gene primers were amplified, and this amplification served to estimate nucleated cell counts. The protocol was immunoSEQ multiplex PCR, while the TCRdb copy is restricted to in-frame clones and leaves out a portion. For V, J and clone size, that table is used; D and trimming come from the DNA. The profile shows about 150,000 clones, around 86% of them singletons. The Seattle patients joined while their infection was active and were tracked longitudinally afterward.

The clonotype originates from a woman of 80 years or more with COVID-19, enrolled during active disease. The chain carries TRBV6-2 or TRBV6-3 and TRBJ2-2; 8 nucleotides line up with TRBD1. The sample taken for sequencing was peripheral blood. Here the CDR3 DNA reads TGTGCCAGCAGTTACATCGGGACAGGCACCGGGGAGCTGTTTTTT. Translated, it gives CASSYIGTGTGELFF.